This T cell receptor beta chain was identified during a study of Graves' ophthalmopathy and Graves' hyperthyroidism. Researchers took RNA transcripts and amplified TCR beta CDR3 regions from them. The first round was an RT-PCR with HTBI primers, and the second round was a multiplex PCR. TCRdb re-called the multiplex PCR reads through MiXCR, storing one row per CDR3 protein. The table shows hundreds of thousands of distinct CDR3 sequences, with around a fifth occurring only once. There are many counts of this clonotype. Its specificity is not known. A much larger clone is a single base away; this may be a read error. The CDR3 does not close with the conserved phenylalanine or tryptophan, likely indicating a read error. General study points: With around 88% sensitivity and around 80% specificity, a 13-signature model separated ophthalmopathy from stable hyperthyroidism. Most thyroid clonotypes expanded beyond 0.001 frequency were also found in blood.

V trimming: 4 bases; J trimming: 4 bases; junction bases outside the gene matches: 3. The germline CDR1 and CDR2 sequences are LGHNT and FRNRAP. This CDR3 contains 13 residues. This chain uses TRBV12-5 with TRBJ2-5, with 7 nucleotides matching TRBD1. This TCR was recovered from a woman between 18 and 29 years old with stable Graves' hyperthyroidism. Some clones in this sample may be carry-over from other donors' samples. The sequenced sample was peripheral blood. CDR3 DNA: TGTGCTAGTGGTTGGGACAGTGTAGAGACCCAGTACTCC. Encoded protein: CASGWDSVETQYS.